This T cell receptor beta chain was recovered during a study of siplizumab effects on memory and regulatory T cells. In the study overall: Paired reactions compared siplizumab at approximately 1 ug/mL with no drug, using mixed lymphocyte reactions.

The authors cocultured the mixed lymphocyte reaction cells at 37 degrees C for roughly 6 days. Method: immunoSEQ multiplex PCR; TCRdb's copy keeps in-frame clones and lacks some. The sample holds roughly 5,300 clones; 50% are singletons and the top ten take approximately 86%. Points from the study as a whole: Siplizumab conditions gave an average of about 70% Treg-derived mappable alloreactive CD4+ clones, versus around 30% for controls. It seemed that naive T cells were more diverse than memory cells and were major contributors to the alloresponse.

This clone was found a few times. Its antigen remains unknown. V shed 5 bases and J shed 2 bases, with 16 bases lying between them. There are 16 residues in the CDR3. Germline CDR1 SNHLY, CDR2 FYNNEI. V and J are TRBV2 and TRBJ1-3; TRBD1 is a possible D gene (6 bases). Sequences were obtained from CFSE-low (dividing) CD8+ T cells sorted from an allogeneic mixed lymphocyte reaction. The TCR comes from a human donor in good health; the cells came from an allogeneic mixed lymphocyte reaction. Some clones in this sample may be carry-over from other donors' samples. The CDR3 sequence: CASSLRLQGAGNTIYF. Here the CDR3 DNA reads TGTGCCAGCAGTCTTCGTTTACAGGGTGCTGGAAACACCATATATTTT.